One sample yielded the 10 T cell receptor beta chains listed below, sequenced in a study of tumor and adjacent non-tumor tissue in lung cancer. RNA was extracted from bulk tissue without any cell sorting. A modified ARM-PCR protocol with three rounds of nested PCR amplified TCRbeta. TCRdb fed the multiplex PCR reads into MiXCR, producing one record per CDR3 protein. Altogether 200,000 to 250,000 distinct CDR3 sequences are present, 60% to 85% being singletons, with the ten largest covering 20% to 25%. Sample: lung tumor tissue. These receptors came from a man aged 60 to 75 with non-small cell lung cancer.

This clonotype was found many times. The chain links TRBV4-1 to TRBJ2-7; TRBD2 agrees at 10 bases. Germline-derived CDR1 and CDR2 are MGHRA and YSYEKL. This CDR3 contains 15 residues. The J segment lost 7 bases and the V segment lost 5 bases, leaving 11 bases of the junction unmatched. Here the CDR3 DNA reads TGCGCCAGCAGCATTCGGGGGCTAGCGGGGGAAGAGCAGTACTTC. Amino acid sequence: CASSIRGLAGEEQYF.

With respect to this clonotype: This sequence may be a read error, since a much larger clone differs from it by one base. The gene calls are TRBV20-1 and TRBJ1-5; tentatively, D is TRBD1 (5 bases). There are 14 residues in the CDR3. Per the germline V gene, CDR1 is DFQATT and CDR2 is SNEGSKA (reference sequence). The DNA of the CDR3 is TGCAATGCTAGAAGGGGCGGGAGCAATCAGCCCCAGCATTTT. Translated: CNARRGGSNQPQHF.

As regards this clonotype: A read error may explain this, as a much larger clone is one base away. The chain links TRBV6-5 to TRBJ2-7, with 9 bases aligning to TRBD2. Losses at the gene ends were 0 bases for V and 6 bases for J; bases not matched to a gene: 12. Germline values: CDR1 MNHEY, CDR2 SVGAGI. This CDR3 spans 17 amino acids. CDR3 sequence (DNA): TGTGCCAGCAGTTACTCGCGCTTCTCGGGACTAGCTTGCGAGCAGTACTTC. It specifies CASSYSRFSGLACEQYF.

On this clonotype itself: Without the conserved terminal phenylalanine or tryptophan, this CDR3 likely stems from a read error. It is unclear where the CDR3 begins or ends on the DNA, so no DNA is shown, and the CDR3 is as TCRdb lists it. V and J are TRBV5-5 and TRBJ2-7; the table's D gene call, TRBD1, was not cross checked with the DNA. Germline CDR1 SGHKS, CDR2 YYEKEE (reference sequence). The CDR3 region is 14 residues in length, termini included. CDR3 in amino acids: CASSHAGQSYEQFS.

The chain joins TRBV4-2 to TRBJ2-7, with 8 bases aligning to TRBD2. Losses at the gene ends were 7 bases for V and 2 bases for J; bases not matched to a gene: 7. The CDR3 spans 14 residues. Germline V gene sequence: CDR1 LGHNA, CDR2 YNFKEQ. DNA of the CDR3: TGTGCCAGCACCCAGCGGGAGACAGCCTACGAGCAGTACTTC. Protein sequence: CASTQRETAYEQYF.

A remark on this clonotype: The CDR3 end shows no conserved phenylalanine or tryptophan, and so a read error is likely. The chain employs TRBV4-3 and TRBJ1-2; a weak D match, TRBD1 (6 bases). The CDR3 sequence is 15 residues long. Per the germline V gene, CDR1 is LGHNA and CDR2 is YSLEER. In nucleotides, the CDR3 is TGCCCCAGTAGCCAAGATCCACAGGGAGGAGGTGGCTACACCATC. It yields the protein CPSSQDPQGGGGYTI.

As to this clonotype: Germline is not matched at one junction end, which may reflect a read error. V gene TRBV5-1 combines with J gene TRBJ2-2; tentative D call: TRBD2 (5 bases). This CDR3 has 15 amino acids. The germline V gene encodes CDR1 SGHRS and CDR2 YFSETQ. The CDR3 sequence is CASRSGSVDTGELLF. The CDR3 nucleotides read TGCGCCAGCAGGTCGGGTAGCGTCGACACCGGGGAGCTGTTATTT.

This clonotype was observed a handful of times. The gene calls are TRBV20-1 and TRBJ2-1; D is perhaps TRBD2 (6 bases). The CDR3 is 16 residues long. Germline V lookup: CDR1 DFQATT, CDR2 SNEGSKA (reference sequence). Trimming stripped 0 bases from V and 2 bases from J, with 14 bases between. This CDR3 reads CSARDIAVPPYNEQFF. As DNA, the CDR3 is TGCAGTGCTAGAGATATAGCGGTTCCCCCCTACAATGAGCAGTTCTTC.

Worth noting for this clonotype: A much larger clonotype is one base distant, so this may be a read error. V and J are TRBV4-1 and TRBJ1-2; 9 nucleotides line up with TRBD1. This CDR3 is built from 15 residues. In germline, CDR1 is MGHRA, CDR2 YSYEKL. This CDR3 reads CASSQDWDRAYDYTF. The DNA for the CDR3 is TGCGCCAGCAGCCAAGACTGGGACAGGGCCTATGACTACACCTTC.

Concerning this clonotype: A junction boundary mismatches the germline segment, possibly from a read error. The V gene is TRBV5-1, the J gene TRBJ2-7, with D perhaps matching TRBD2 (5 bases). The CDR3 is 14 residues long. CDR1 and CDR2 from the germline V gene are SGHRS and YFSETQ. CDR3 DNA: TGCGCCATCAGCGCCAGCCTGGCGGGCTTCGAGCAGAACTTC. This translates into CAISASLAGFEQNF.